This T cell receptor (beta chain) was identified in a study of T cell clonotyping in hematopoietic cell transplantation. On this clone itself: Its antigen is undetermined.

Study findings and constraints: Pathologically expanded recipient clonotypes increased progressively from day 30 to day 180 as diversity fell.

V was pared by 4 bases and J by 2 bases, with 12 bases between. Germline V gives CDR1 SGHDN, CDR2 FVKESK. There are 15 residues in the CDR3. The method was immunoSEQ multiplex PCR; TCRdb's version includes in-frame clones alone and lacks a portion of them. Altogether approximately 10,000 clones are present, 91% being singletons, with the ten largest covering around 0.8%. The TCR sequence derives from a woman between 45 and 65 years old in good health. Some clones in this sample may be carry-over from other donors' samples. Material for sequencing was peripheral blood mononuclear cells. The chain joins TRBV14 to TRBJ1-3; D uncertain. DNA for the CDR3: TGTGCCAGCAGCCCCCGGCGGACGACTGGAAACACCATATATTTT. Protein: CASSPRRTTGNTIYF.